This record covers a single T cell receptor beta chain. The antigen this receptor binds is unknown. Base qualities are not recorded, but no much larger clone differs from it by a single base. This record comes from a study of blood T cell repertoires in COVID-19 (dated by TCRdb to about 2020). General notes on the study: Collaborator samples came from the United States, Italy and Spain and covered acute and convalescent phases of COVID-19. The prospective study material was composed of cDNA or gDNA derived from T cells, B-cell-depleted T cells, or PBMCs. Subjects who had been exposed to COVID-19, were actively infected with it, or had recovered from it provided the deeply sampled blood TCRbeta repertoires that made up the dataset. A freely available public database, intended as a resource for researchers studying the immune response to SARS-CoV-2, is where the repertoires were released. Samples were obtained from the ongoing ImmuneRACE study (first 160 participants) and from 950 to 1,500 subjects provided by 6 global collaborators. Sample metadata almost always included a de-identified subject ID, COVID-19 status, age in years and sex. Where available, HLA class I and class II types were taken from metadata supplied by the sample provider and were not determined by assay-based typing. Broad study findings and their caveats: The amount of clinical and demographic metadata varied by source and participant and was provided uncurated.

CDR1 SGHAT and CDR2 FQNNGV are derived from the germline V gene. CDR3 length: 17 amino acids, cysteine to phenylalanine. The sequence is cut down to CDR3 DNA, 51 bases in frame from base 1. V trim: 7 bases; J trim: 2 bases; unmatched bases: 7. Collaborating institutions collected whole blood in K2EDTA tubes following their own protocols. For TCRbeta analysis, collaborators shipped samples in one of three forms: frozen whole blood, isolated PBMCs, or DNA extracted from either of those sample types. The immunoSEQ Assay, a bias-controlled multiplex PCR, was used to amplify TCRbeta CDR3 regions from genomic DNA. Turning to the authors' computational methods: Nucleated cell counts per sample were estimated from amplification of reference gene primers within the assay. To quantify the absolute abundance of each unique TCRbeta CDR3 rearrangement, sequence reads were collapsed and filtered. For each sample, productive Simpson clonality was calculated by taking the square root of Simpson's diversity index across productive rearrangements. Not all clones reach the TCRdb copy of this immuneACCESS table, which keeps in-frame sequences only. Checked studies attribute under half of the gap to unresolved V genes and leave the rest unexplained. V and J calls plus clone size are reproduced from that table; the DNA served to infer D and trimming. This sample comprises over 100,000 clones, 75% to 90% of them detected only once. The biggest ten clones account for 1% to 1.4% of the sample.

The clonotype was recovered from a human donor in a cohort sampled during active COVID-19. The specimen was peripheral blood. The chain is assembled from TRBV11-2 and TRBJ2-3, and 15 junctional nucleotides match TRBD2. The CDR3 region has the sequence CASTPRTSGGATDTQYF. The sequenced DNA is TGTGCCAGCACCCCTCGGACTAGCGGGGGGGCCACAGATACGCAGTATTTT.